The clone carrying this TCR beta chain appeared a few times. Its antigen is as yet unknown. The data derive from a study of shared clonotypes between healthy human individuals. The germline V and J ends were trimmed by 5 bases and 4 bases, with 12 bases remaining between them. The CDR3 loop spans 15 amino acids. In germline, CDR1 is LNHDA, CDR2 SQIVND (reference sequence). Sequencing used immunoSEQ multiplex PCR; TCRdb keeps in-frame clones, though not all of them. The sample yields 95,000 to 120,000 clones, about 70% seen once. General study findings and limits: Naive CD4 clonotypes were shared across a few donors at about 5%. Compared with memory subsets, naive subsets generally had larger estimated richness.

The sequenced sample was memory CD8+ T cells sorted from blood. Stated subset: CD45RO+ cells pooled with CCR7-negative TemRA cells. The clonotype originates from a woman aged 30 to 39 in good health. J is TRBJ2-6 and V is TRBV19, with D uncertain. The DNA for the CDR3 is TGTGCCAGTAGTCGGGTAGGGTTAGGGGCCAACGTCCTGACTTTC. Amino acid sequence: CASSRVGLGANVLTF. The full variable domain, with the rest looked up from reference TRBV19 and TRBJ2-6, is DGGITQSPKYLFRKEGQNVTLSCEQNLNHDAMYWYRQDPGQGLRLIYYSQIVNDFQKGDIAEGYSVSREKKESFPLTVTSAQKNPTAFYLCASSRVGLGANVLTFGAGSRLTVL.